Listed below are T cell receptor beta chains from one sample, sequenced in a study of CD8 T cells in Susac syndrome. TCRdb re-analysed the immunoSEQ multiplex PCR reads in MiXCR, keeping a single row per CDR3 protein. The sample lists 230,000 or so distinct CDR3 sequences; 95% were seen once. Sequencing used CD4+ T cells from PBMCs. These receptor sequences come from a human donor with multiple sclerosis. Each CDR3 is given with its conserved first and last residue. Each record gives: CDR3 length, clone size, J gene, V gene, D gene, CDR3 protein, CDR3 DNA. The D gene is left open where the match is weak. Clone size is shown for a subset of rows, as once, few, many or a class of expanded clone.

15 | . | TRBJ2-5 | TRBV6-6 | TRBD1 | CASSRGQGFIETQYF | TGTGCCAGCAGCCGGGGACAGGGGTTTATAGAGACCCAGTACTTC
16 | . | TRBJ2-7 | TRBV6-1 | TRBD2 | CASTPSLAGEWYEQYF | TGTGCCAGCACCCCGTCCCTAGCGGGGGAATGGTACGAGCAGTACTTC
14 | . | TRBJ2-5 | TRBV10-3 | TRBD1 | CAISEGTGEWTQYF | TGTGCCATCAGTGAGGGGACAGGGGAATGGACCCAGTACTTC
13 | once | TRBJ2-1 | TRBV28 | TRBD2 | CATGGSSYNEQFF | TGTGCCACTGGCGGGAGTAGCTACAATGAGCAGTTCTTC
15 | . | TRBJ2-7 | TRBV4-1 | . | CASSQMAGSVYEQYF | TGCGCCAGCAGCCAGATGGCGGGGAGCGTCTACGAGCAGTACTTC
13 | . | TRBJ2-5 | TRBV19 | . | CASSKNFQETQYF | TGTGCCAGTAGTAAAAACTTCCAAGAGACCCAGTACTTC
15 | . | TRBJ2-5 | TRBV11-2 | . | CASSQPGGHQETQYF | TGTGCCAGCAGCCAACCGGGCGGCCACCAAGAGACCCAGTACTTC
18 | . | TRBJ2-5 | TRBV4-1 | TRBD2 | CASSQAELAGGTGETQYF | TGCGCCAGCAGCCAAGCTGAACTAGCGGGAGGGACGGGAGAGACCCAGTACTTC
15 | . | TRBJ1-2 | TRBV27 | . | CASTTFRQPLYGYTF | TGTGCCAGCACCACATTTCGACAGCCCCTCTATGGCTACACCTTC
16 | . | TRBJ2-7 | TRBV5-1 | . | CASSPQPGQASYEQYF | TGCGCCAGCAGCCCGCAACCGGGACAAGCCTCCTACGAGCAGTACTTC
15 | . | TRBJ2-5 | TRBV27 | TRBD1 | CASSKGDRTQETQYF | TGTGCCAGCAGTAAAGGGGACAGAACCCAAGAGACCCAGTACTTC
11 | once | TRBJ2-7 | TRBV20-1 | . | CSATDLASQYF | TGCAGTGCTACAGATTTAGCGTCGCAGTACTTC
16 | . | TRBJ1-4 | TRBV7-2 | . | CASSGGTTTTNEKLFF | TGTGCCAGCAGCGGCGGGACGACCACAACTAATGAAAAACTGTTTTTT
11 | . | TRBJ1-1 | TRBV29-1 | . | CSVDPVGKAFF | TGCAGCGTTGACCCCGTCGGCAAAGCTTTCTTT
12 | . | TRBJ1-2 | TRBV20-1 | . | CSAAGNNYGYTF | TGCAGTGCTGCAGGGAACAACTATGGCTACACCTTC
12 | few | TRBJ1-2 | TRBV29-1 | . | CSVSGENYGYTF | TGCAGCGTGTCGGGCGAGAACTATGGCTACACCTTC
14 | . | TRBJ2-5 | TRBV9 | . | CASSVALFSETQYF | TGTGCCAGCAGCGTAGCTTTGTTCTCCGAGACCCAGTACTTC
16 | . | TRBJ2-7 | TRBV4-1 | . | CASSQDSALSEYEQYF | TGCGCCAGCAGCCAAGATTCAGCTCTTTCAGAATACGAGCAGTACTTC
14 | . | TRBJ2-7 | TRBV20-1 | TRBD1 | CSANVGQASYEQYF | TGCAGTGCTAATGTGGGACAGGCCTCCTACGAGCAGTACTTC
13 | . | TRBJ2-7 | TRBV20-1 | . | CSASPPGMYEQYF | TGCAGTGCTAGTCCCCCAGGGATGTACGAGCAGTACTTC
12 | . | TRBJ2-7 | TRBV6-6 | TRBD1 | CASSGTGNEQYF | TGTGCCAGCAGTGGGACAGGGAACGAGCAGTACTTC
12 | . | TRBJ2-7 | TRBV29-1 | . | CSVGDTTYEQYF | TGCAGCGTAGGGGACACTACCTACGAGCAGTACTTC
14 | . | TRBJ2-5 | TRBV5-1 | . | CASSLGLQEETQYF | TGCGCCAGCAGCTTGGGTTTACAGGAAGAGACCCAGTACTTC